The rows below give T cell receptor beta chains drawn from one sample of a study of blood T cell repertoires in COVID-19. Produced via immunoSEQ multiplex PCR; TCRdb's table is partial and in-frame only. The repertoire holds approximately 120,000 clones, with around 85% as singletons. The sequencing sample was made of peripheral blood. The source of these receptors is a woman aged 45-65 years who had recovered from COVID-19. The conserved cysteine and the conserved F or W are not part of the CDR3 here.

J: TRBJ1-2; V: TRBV14; CDR3: ASSQDGTGLGGYT
J: TRBJ2-4; V: TRBV6-1; CDR3: ASSEARSGVILGGAKNIQY
J: TRBJ2-5; V: TRBV3-1/TRBV3-2; CDR3: ASSLGGAQGTQY
J: TRBJ1-2; V: TRBV27; CDR3: ASSFHPVVNGYT
J: TRBJ1-3; V: TRBV7-9; CDR3: ASTAARAGSPSGNTIY
J: TRBJ2-1; V: TRBV7-2; CDR3: ASSWDNYNEQF
J: TRBJ2-2; V: TRBV5-4; CDR3: ATGGGRDRTGELF
J: TRBJ1-5; V: TRBV29-1; CDR3: SPGGQPQH
J: TRBJ2-5; V: TRBV30; CDR3: AWSRQGPETQY
J: TRBJ2-2; V: TRBV13; CDR3: ASSLDRDTGELF
J: TRBJ1-2; V: TRBV12-3/TRBV12-4; CDR3: ASSFSGEGGYT
J: TRBJ1-1; V: TRBV9; CDR3: ASSVATGGNTEAF
J: TRBJ1-3; V: TRBV3-1/TRBV3-2; CDR3: ASQGGGNTIY
J: TRBJ1-2; V: TRBV30; CDR3: AWTKDRGLKGYT
J: TRBJ2-5; V: TRBV6-5; CDR3: ASSYTGGLEKTQY
J: TRBJ1-1; V: TRBV6-5; CDR3: ASSSRGTGNTEAF
J: TRBJ1-2; V: TRBV5-6; CDR3: ASSHRDSVYGYT
J: TRBJ2-7; V: TRBV10-3; CDR3: AISTLAAYEQY
J: TRBJ1-3; V: TRBV18; CDR3: ASSPRQATPSGNTIY
J: TRBJ2-7; V: TRBV2; CDR3: ASTGELGTREQY
J: TRBJ2-7; V: TRBV3-1/TRBV3-2; CDR3: ASSQRRGLEQY
J: TRBJ1-2; V: TRBV10-3; CDR3: AISVGGGAPTGYT
J: TRBJ2-7; V: TRBV9; CDR3: ASSVRGDTSPYEQY
J: TRBJ1-5; V: TRBV7-9; CDR3: ASSLWRQGGNQPQH
J: TRBJ2-7; V: TRBV5-1; CDR3: ASSPRLTGGFSYEQY
J: TRBJ1-4; V: TRBV14; CDR3: ASSQVLGQGDEKLF
J: TRBJ2-7; V: TRBV9; CDR3: ASSVGRGGLYEQY
J: TRBJ1-3; V: TRBV19; CDR3: ASSSRRGGGNTIY